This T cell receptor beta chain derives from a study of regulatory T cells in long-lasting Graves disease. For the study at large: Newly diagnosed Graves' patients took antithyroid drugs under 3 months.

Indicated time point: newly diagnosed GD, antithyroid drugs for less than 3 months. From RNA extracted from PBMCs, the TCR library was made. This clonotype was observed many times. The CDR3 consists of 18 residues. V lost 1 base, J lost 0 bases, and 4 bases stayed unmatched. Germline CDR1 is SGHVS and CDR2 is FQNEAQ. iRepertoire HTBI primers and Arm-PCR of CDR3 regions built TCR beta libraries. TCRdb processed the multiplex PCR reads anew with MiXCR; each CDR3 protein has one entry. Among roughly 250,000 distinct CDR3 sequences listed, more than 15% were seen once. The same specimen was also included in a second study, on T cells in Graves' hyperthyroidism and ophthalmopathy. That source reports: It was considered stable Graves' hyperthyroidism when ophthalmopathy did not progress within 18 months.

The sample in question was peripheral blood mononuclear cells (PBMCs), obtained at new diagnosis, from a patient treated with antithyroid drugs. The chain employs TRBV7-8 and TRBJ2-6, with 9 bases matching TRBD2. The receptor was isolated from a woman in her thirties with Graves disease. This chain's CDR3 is CASSLVVAGASGANVLTF. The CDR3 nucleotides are TGTGCCAGCAGCTTAGTAGTAGCGGGGGCCTCTGGGGCCAACGTCCTGACTTTC.